These 5 T cell receptor beta chains were sequenced from one sample in a study of breast tumors, draining lymph nodes, adjacent tissues (TCRdb year 2016). Library method: multiplex PCR. Sequencing used an Illumina HiSeq 2000. The public reads were quality trimmed at Q25 with fastp and then assembled into clones with MiXCR by TCRdb, keeping productive beta chains. CDR3 protein duplicates are merged, each entry listing the most common genes and DNA. The sample contains fewer than 300,000 distinct CDR3 sequences, roughly 32% of them found a single time. The biggest ten clones account for approximately 1.4% of the sample. Lymph node samples came from the axillary draining lymph nodes of breast cancer patients. The sequencing input was axillary lymph node tissue. The source of these receptors is a female donor with breast cancer. Some clones in this sample may be carry-over from other donors' samples.

The chain carries TRBV15 and TRBJ2-3; 9 bases map to TRBD2. Germline V gene lookup returns CDR1 LNHNV and CDR2 YYDKDF (reference sequence). This CDR3 has 18 residues. V was clipped by 1 base and J by 3 bases; unmatched bases: 11. The CDR3 sequence is CATSRVWVAGVVTDTQYF. The CDR3 region has the DNA TGTGCCACCAGCAGAGTGTGGGTAGCGGGAGTTGTGACAGATACGCAGTATTTT.

This clonotype has at least ten counts. The rearrangement uses TRBV7-9 and TRBJ2-1; D is ambiguous. This CDR3 region has 12 residues. Germline V gene data show CDR1 as SEHNR and CDR2 as FQNEAQ (reference sequence). Trimming cost V 2 bases and J 8 bases, with 7 bases left between them. CDR3: CASSLSSHEQFF. CDR3 nucleotides: TGTGCCAGCAGCTTATCGTCCCATGAGCAGTTCTTC.

The rearrangement links TRBV10-2 to TRBJ2-5, with 13 bases identical to TRBD2. The trim removed 4 bases at V and 1 base at J, leaving 12 bases unmatched. Germline V CDR1 and CDR2: WSHSY, SAAADI. CDR3 length: 19 amino acids. For the CDR3, the DNA is TGCGCCAGCAGTGCCTTGGGACTAGCGGGGCTGAACCTCCAAGAGACCCAGTACTTC. Translating gives CASSALGLAGLNLQETQYF.

This clonotype has a count of ten or more. This chain connects TRBV5-1 to TRBJ2-5; D possibly corresponds to TRBD2 (5 bases). The CDR3 sequence is 15 residues long. The germline V gene has CDR1 SGHRS and CDR2 YFSETQ. V lost 2 bases and J 2 bases, leaving 13 bases between the germline ends. The CDR3 nucleotides read TGCGCCAGCAGCTTAGATCAGACGGGACAAGAGACCCAGTACTTC. Protein sequence: CASSLDQTGQETQYF.

This clonotype has a count of ten or more. The chain uses TRBV20-1 and TRBJ1-5, with D perhaps matching TRBD1 (6 bases). The CDR3 is made up of 18 amino acids. The germline V and J ends were trimmed by 0 bases and 3 bases, with 21 bases remaining between them. The germline V gene encodes CDR1 DFQATT and CDR2 SNEGSKA (reference sequence). The CDR3 nucleotides are TGCAGTGCTAGAGATCTTACTCAGGGGTCAGGAGTCAATCAGCCCCAGCATTTT. Translation gives CSARDLTQGSGVNQPQHF.